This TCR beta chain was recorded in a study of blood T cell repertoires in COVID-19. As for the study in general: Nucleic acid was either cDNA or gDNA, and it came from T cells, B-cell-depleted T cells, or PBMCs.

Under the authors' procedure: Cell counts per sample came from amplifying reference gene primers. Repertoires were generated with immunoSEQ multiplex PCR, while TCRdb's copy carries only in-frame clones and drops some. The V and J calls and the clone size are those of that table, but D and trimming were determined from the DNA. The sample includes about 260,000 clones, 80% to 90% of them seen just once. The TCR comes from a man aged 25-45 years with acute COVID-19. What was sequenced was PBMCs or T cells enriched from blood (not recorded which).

In DNA, the CDR3 is TGTGCCAGCAGCGCCCGGACTAGCGGGAGGGAGTACAATGAGCAGTTCTTC. It encodes CASSARTSGREYNEQFF. The chain couples TRBV13 to TRBJ2-1, with TRBD2 matching over 15 bases. CDR3 length: 17 residues. Germline loops: CDR1 PRHDT, CDR2 FYEKMQ (reference sequence). V lost 5 bases and J lost 4; bases outside the gene matches: 6.